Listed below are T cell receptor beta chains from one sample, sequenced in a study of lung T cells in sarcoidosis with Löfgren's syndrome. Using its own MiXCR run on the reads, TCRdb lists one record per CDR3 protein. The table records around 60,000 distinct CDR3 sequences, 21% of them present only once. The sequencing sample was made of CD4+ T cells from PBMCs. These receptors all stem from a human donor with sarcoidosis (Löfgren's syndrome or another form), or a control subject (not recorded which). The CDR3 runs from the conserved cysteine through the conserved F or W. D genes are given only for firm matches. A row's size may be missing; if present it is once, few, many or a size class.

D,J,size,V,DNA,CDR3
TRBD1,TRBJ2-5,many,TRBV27,TGTGCCAGCAGTTCAACTACAGGGGCCCTTGAGACCCAGTACTTC,CASSSTTGALETQYF
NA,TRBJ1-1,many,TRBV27,TGTGCCAGCATCGATCTGGGGGGGGGAAACTCCTTCGAAGCTTTCTTT,CASIDLGGGNSFEAFF
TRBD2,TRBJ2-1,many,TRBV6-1,TGTGCCAGCTCGGGGGGTTACTCCTACAATGAGCAGTTCTTC,CASSGGYSYNEQFF
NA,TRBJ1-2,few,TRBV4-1,TGCGCCAGCAGCCAAGAAGCTCGGCCAGATAGGAGCTACACCTTC,CASSQEARPDRSYTF
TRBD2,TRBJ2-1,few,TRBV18,TGTGCCAGCTCACCCGGACTAGCGGGGGTCAAGTACAATGAGCAGTTCTTC,CASSPGLAGVKYNEQFF
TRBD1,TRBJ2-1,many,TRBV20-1,TGCAGTGCTAAGGTCGGGACAGGGGCCTACAATGAGCAGTTCTTC,CSAKVGTGAYNEQFF
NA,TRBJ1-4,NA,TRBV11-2,TGTGCCAGCAGCTTAAGGGTTAATGAAAAACTGTTTTTT,CASSLRVNEKLFF
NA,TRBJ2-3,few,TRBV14,TGTGCCAGCAGCCAAAGGGCTCGAAACACAGATACGCAGTATTTT,CASSQRARNTDTQYF
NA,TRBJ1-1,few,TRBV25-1,TGTGCCAGCCGATCCGGGCCGAACGCTGAAGCTTCCTTT,CASRSGPNAEASF
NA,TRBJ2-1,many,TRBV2,TGTGCCAGCAGTGATACTGGGGCCTACAATGAGCAGTTCTTC,CASSDTGAYNEQFF
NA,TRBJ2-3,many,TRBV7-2,TGTGCCAGCAGCTTATACGGGCCCACAGATACGCAGTATTTT,CASSLYGPTDTQYF
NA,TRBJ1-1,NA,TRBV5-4,TGTGCCAGCAGCCCGGGCGTGGGTGAAGCTTTCTTT,CASSPGVGEAFF
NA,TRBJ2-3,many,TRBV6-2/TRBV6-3,TGTGCCAGCAGTTCCCTGGGGGTCACAGATACGCAGTATTTT,CASSSLGVTDTQYF
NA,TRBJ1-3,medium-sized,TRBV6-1,TGTGCCAGCAGTCTTCTAGTTTTCGGAAACACCATATATTTT,CASSLLVFGNTIYF
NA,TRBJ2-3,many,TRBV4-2,TGTGCCAGCAGCCAAGATGGTGGCAGGGAAGCAGATACGCAGTATTTT,CASSQDGGREADTQYF
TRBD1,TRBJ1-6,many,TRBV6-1,TGTGCCAGCAGTGAAGCATGGACAGGGAGCTCCTATAATTCACCCCTCCACTTT,CASSEAWTGSSYNSPLHF
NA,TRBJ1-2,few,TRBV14,TGTGCCAGCAGCCACACAGCCTCCCGCCTAGGCTATGGCTACACCTTC,CASSHTASRLGYGYTF
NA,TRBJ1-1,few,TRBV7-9,TGTGCCAGCAGCTCGATTACTTGGACGGTAAACACTGAAGCTTTCTTT,CASSSITWTVNTEAFF
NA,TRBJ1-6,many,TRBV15,TGTGCCACCAGCAGAGATCCAGATAGCTCCTATAATTCACCCCTCCACTTT,CATSRDPDSSYNSPLHF
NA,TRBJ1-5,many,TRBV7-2,TGTGCCAGCAGCTTCCGGGGTGAGCAGCCCCAGCATTTT,CASSFRGEQPQHF
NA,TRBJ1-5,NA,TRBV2,TGTGCCAGCAGTGAAGGCGGTGATCAGCCCCAGCATTTT,CASSEGGDQPQHF
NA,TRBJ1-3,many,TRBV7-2,TGTGCCAGCAGCCCTGGTTGGGCCCCCTCTGGAAACACCATATATTTT,CASSPGWAPSGNTIYF
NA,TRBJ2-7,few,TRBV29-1,TGCAGCGTTGAATACTCCTACGAGCAGTACTTC,CSVEYSYEQYF
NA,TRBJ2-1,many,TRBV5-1,TGCGCCAGCAGCCCCGGACAGTCCTACAATGAGCAGTTCTTC,CASSPGQSYNEQFF
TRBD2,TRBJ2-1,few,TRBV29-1,TGCAGCGTGCGACTAGCGGGAGGAAGGGAGCAGTTCTTC,CSVRLAGGREQFF
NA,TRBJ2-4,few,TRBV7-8,TGTGCCAGCAGCTTAGTGGGTGCCAAAAACATTCAGTACTTC,CASSLVGAKNIQYF
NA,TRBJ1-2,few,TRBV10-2,TGCGCCAGCAGTGACCCGGGGTTCTATGGCTACACCTTC,CASSDPGFYGYTF
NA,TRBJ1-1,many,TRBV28,TGTGCCAGCAGGCAGACAGTTACTGAAGCTTTCTTT,CASRQTVTEAFF
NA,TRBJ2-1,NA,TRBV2,TGTGCCAGCAGAAAGGCCAGCGGCGCTTACAATGAGCAGTTCTTC,CASRKASGAYNEQFF
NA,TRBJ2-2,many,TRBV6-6,TGTGCCAGCAGTTACGCAGACACCGGGGAGCTGTTTTTT,CASSYADTGELFF
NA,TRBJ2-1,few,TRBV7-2,TGTGCCAGCAGCTACTTTGGGGTAGGGACCTACAATGAGCAGTTCTTC,CASSYFGVGTYNEQFF
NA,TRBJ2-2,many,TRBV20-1,TGCAGTGCTAGTGTTGGGGGGGCCTTAAGTAACACCGGGGAGCTGTTTTTT,CSASVGGALSNTGELFF
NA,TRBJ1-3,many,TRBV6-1,TGTGCCAGCAGTCGTCTATTGCCAGGGCTATCTGGAAACACCATATATTTT,CASSRLLPGLSGNTIYF
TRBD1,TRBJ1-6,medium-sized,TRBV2,TGTGCCAGCAGGGGACAGGGAAGACATTCACCCCTCCACTTT,CASRGQGRHSPLHF
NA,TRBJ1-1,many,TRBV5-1,TGCGCCAGCAGCTTACAGGTCATGAACACTGAAGCTTTCTTT,CASSLQVMNTEAFF
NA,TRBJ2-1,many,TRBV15,TGTGCCACCAGCATCAGAGGGTGGGGTACTGATAACTCCTACAATGAGCAGTTCTTC,CATSIRGWGTDNSYNEQFF
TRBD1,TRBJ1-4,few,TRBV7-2,TGTGCCAGCAGCTTAGCGGGACAGAATGAAAAACTGTTTTTT,CASSLAGQNEKLFF
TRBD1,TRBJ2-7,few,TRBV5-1,TGCGCCAGCAGCTTGGACCCGGGACAGGGCCCGTGGGAGCAGTACTTC,CASSLDPGQGPWEQYF
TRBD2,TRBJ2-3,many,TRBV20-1,TGCAGTGCTTTCCGCGGGGGTATAACAGATACGCAGTATTTT,CSAFRGGITDTQYF